The TCR beta chain described here comes from a study of blood T cell repertoires in COVID-19. V lost 4 bases and J lost 3, with 7 bases in between. The CDR3 consists of 13 residues. Germline CDR1 SGHVS, CDR2 FQNEAQ. Study processing details: Cell counts per sample came from amplifying reference gene primers. Profiled with immunoSEQ multiplex PCR; TCRdb holds only in-frame clones, not every one. That table is the source of V, J and clone size, and D and trimming were worked out from the DNA. This table has more than 80,000 clones, 76% appearing once. Sequenced sample: peripheral blood. This sequence joins TRBV7-8 and TRBJ1-5; D call uncertain. The clonotype originates from a man older than 75 with COVID-19, enrolled during active disease. CDR3 protein: CASSWTVNQPQHF. CDR3 nucleotide sequence: TGTGCCAGCAGCTGGACTGTCAATCAGCCCCAGCATTTT.